This T cell receptor beta chain stems from a study of T cells in Graves' hyperthyroidism and ophthalmopathy. Study as a whole: Peripheral blood was taken when the disease was first diagnosed, before any treatment began. Study-level findings and limits: Ophthalmopathy, which appeared later, was predicted by the model a median 6.5 months before onset.

As for this clonotype: What it binds is not known. At one boundary the junction diverges from the germline segment, which might be a read error.

Patients having uncontrolled infection, another autoimmune disease, pregnancy or lactation were not included. RNA transcripts provided the source from which TCR beta CDR3 regions were amplified. HTBI primers drove first-round RT-PCR of the TCR CDR3. TCRdb called the multiplex PCR reads again in MiXCR, with one record for every CDR3 protein. The profile covers some 650,000 distinct CDR3 sequences, with around 16% appearing a single time and 3% to 4% taken by the ten largest. The V gene's germline CDR1 is SGHAT and CDR2 FQNNGV. CDR3 length: 15 amino acids. Sequenced: blood. This clonotype originated in a middle-aged woman with Graves' ophthalmopathy. V and J are TRBV11-2 and TRBJ1-3; D gene unclear. DNA for the CDR3: TGTGCCAACAGCTTCCAGTGGAGTCCTGGAAACACCATATATTTT. Protein: CANSFQWSPGNTIYF. Complete variable domain (other parts from reference TRBV11-2 and TRBJ1-3): EAGVAQSPRYKIIEKRQSVAFWCNPISGHATLYWYQQILGQGPKLLIQFQNNGVVDDSQLPKDRFSAERLKGVDSTLKIQPAKLEDSAVYLCANSFQWSPGNTIYFGEGSWLTVV.